The 11 T cell receptor beta chains below come from one sample, sequenced in a study of blood T cell repertoires in COVID-19. Clones were read by immunoSEQ multiplex PCR, and TCRdb kept only the in-frame ones, dropping some. The sample contains under 90,000 clones, roughly 80% of which appear only once. Sequencing was done on a sample of peripheral blood. All receptors come from a woman older than 75 with active or convalescent COVID-19.

The chain recombines TRBV7-2 with TRBJ2-3, with a possible D match to TRBD1 (5 bases). The germline gives CDR1 SGHTA, CDR2 FQGNSA. V lost 3 bases and J 3 bases, leaving 7 bases between the germline ends. The CDR3 sequence is 13 residues long. CDR3 sequence: CASSFKGTDTQYF. The CDR3, as DNA: TGTGCCAGCAGCTTCAAGGGGACAGATACGCAGTATTTT.

The chain employs TRBV9 and TRBJ1-4, with unresolved D. The germline V gene encodes CDR1 SGDLS and CDR2 YYNGEE. Trimming shortened V by 2 bases and J by 0 bases, and 11 bases separated the two germline ends. The CDR3 loop spans 16 amino acids. This CDR3 is CASSVEDGATNEKLFF. The CDR3 DNA follows: TGTGCCAGCAGCGTGGAGGACGGCGCAACTAATGAAAAACTGTTTTTT.

This chain links TRBV6-6 with TRBJ1-5, with D perhaps TRBD1 (6 bases). The germline V gene encodes CDR1 MNHNY and CDR2 SVGAGI (reference sequence). V lost 9 bases, J lost 4 bases, and 16 bases lay in between. The CDR3 runs to 14 residues. DNA for the CDR3: TGTGCCAGTCGACAGGTACTTGAAAATCAGCCCCAGCATTTT. This encodes CASRQVLENQPQHF.

This chain uses TRBV4-2 with TRBJ1-3, with D possibly TRBD1 on 6 matching bases. Looked up from germline, CDR1 is LGHNA and CDR2 is YNFKEQ. This CDR3 has 16 residues. V was clipped by 1 base and J by 2 bases, with 12 bases between them. The CDR3 sequence: CASSQGPQGTGNTIYF. In DNA form, the CDR3 reads TGTGCCAGCAGCCAAGGCCCGCAGGGGACTGGAAACACCATATATTTT.

This chain connects TRBV7-2 to TRBJ2-3; possibly TRBD1 for D (5 bases). CDR1 is SGHTA, CDR2 FQGNSA, per germline. The CDR3 spans 14 residues. V shed 1 base and J shed 6 bases, with 11 bases lying between them. CDR3 protein: CASSLVQGVDTQYF. CDR3 coding DNA: TGTGCCAGCAGCTTAGTCCAAGGGGTGGATACGCAGTATTTT.

The chain recombines TRBV11-2 with TRBJ2-5; TRBD2 might be the D (6 bases). The V end was cut by 1 base, the J end by 4 bases, with 13 bases between. This CDR3 is built from 15 residues. Germline V gives CDR1 SGHAT, CDR2 FQNNGV. The CDR3 DNA reads TGTGCCAGCAGCTTAGTGGTCGGGGGAGGAGAGACCCAGTACTTC. Protein sequence: CASSLVVGGGETQYF.

The rearrangement joins TRBV5-1 to TRBJ1-4; TRBD1 aligns across 8 bases. V trimming: 5 bases; J trimming: 7 bases; junction bases outside the gene matches: 10. Germline V CDR1 and CDR2: SGHRS, YFSETQ. This CDR3 is 15 amino acids long. In DNA, the CDR3 is TGCGCCAGCAGTTCAAGCGGGGACAGGACTGAAAAACTGTTTTTT. Its protein product is CASSSSGDRTEKLFF.

The table lists this clone with a count of one. V usage is TRBV7-2 and J usage is TRBJ1-2; D is perhaps TRBD1 (6 bases). The CDR3 runs 16 residues. Germline V gene sequence: CDR1 SGHTA, CDR2 FQGNSA. V lost 1 base and J lost 6, with 18 bases in between. In DNA, the CDR3 is TGTGCCAGCAGCTTAGAAACAGGGTTGCCCCACGATGGCTACACCTTC. Translation gives CASSLETGLPHDGYTF.

The CDR3 loop is CASRNRDEQYF. The CDR3 coding sequence is TGTGCCAGCAGAAACAGGGATGAGCAGTACTTC. This chain uses TRBV7-6 with TRBJ2-7; the D gene is possibly TRBD1 (6 bases). This CDR3 comprises 11 residues. The germline gives CDR1 SGHVS, CDR2 FNYEAQ. V was cut by 6 bases and J by 7 bases, with 10 bases left in between.

V is TRBV6-6 and J is TRBJ2-7; maybe TRBD1 (6 bases). The germline CDR1 and CDR2 sequences are MNHNY and SVGAGI (reference sequence). The length of the CDR3 is 16 residues. V was clipped by 5 bases and J by 6 bases, with 23 bases between them. As DNA, the CDR3 is TGTGCCAGCAGTGCTGAGCCCGGGACAACGGCTGGCGAGCAGTACTTC. Encoded protein: CASSAEPGTTAGEQYF.

The rearrangement uses TRBV28 and TRBJ1-2; TRBD1 matches 7 bases. Germline CDR1 MDHEN, CDR2 SYDVKM. The CDR3 totals 15 residues. J gave up 5 bases and V 7 bases, and 13 bases lay outside the gene matches. The CDR3 sequence: CASNLEQGSLYGYTF. The DNA for the CDR3 is TGTGCCAGCAACCTCGAACAGGGGTCCCTTTATGGCTACACCTTC.